One and the same sample provided the 18 T cell receptor beta chains below, sequenced in a study of blood T cell repertoires in COVID-19. Measured with immunoSEQ multiplex PCR; TCRdb has only the in-frame clones, and not every one. This sample has roughly 200,000 clones, with roughly 85% found just once. Sample: peripheral blood. The receptors derive from an older woman with acute or convalescent COVID-19.

V usage is TRBV5-1 and J usage is TRBJ2-1; 10 bases line up with TRBD2. From germline, CDR1 is SGHRS and CDR2 YFSETQ. The V segment lost 5 bases and the J segment 8 bases; nucleotides outside the gene matches: 4. The CDR3 has 13 residues. The CDR3 is CASRASGRDEQFF. The CDR3 DNA is TGCGCCAGCAGGGCTAGCGGGAGAGATGAGCAGTTCTTC.

The V and J genes are TRBV6-5 and TRBJ1-2, with 7 positions matching TRBD1. The CDR3 totals 14 residues. The V gene end was trimmed by 0 bases and the J gene end by 2 bases; junction bases not matched to a gene: 0. Germline V gene data show CDR1 as MNHEY and CDR2 as SVGAGI. The CDR3 is CASSYSTGNYGYTF. In DNA form, the CDR3 reads TGTGCCAGCAGTTACTCGACAGGGAACTATGGCTACACCTTC.

The gene calls are TRBV12-3 or TRBV12-4 and TRBJ2-3; no reliable D call. CDR3 length equals 13 residues. V was shortened by 6 bases and J by 10 bases, with 17 bases between the two germline ends. This chain's CDR3 is CASREIRIEAQYF. CDR3 DNA: TGTGCCAGCAGGGAGATTCGTATCGAGGCGCAGTATTTT.

On this clone: The same CDR3 is also encoded by other DNA sequences in this sample. This chain joins TRBV24-1 and TRBJ2-3; no firm D call. CDR3 size: 14 residues. Germline loops: CDR1 KGHDR, CDR2 SFDVKD. V was shortened by 4 bases and J by 0 bases, with 7 bases between the two germline ends. The CDR3 nucleotides read TGTGCCACCAGTGAAAGGAGTAGCACAGATACGCAGTATTTT. It codes for CATSERSSTDTQYF.

The V gene is TRBV7-3, the J gene TRBJ1-2, with 7 bases that match TRBD1. CDR3 size: 16 residues. Germline values: CDR1 SGHTA, CDR2 FQGTGA. V gave up 6 bases and J gave up 5 bases; unmatched junction bases: 15. The CDR3 sequence: CASRRGLGTETYGYTF. The CDR3 DNA follows: TGTGCCAGCAGAAGAGGGCTAGGGACAGAGACATATGGCTACACCTTC.

This chain links TRBV19 with TRBJ1-5, with D possibly matching TRBD1 (5 bases). The CDR3 covers 14 residues. Trimming took off 2 bases at V and 4 bases at J, with 9 bases between the two ends. The V gene's germline CDR1 is LNHDA and CDR2 SQIVND (reference sequence). The CDR3 coding sequence is TGTGCCAGTAGTATAACCGACAGAAATCAGCCCCAGCATTTT. Translating it yields CASSITDRNQPQHF.

This clone has just one count. V gene TRBV24-1 combines with J gene TRBJ2-2; D is possibly TRBD2 (5 bases). The CDR3 sequence is 13 residues long. CDR1 KGHDR and CDR2 SFDVKD come from the germline V gene. Trimming cost V 6 bases and J 7 bases, with 11 bases left between them. The CDR3 protein is CATSWAEGGELFF. Here the CDR3 DNA reads TGTGCCACCAGTTGGGCCGAGGGCGGGGAGCTGTTTTTT.

V usage is TRBV29-1 and J usage is TRBJ1-2, with 9 bases identical to TRBD1. The junction had 4 bases not matched to a gene; V was cut back by 6 bases and J by 2 bases. CDR1 SQVTM and CDR2 ANQGSEA come from the germline V gene. The CDR3 is 13 residues long. CDR3 amino acids: CSVGTGSNYGYTF. CDR3 nucleotides: TGCAGCGTGGGGACAGGGAGCAACTATGGCTACACCTTC.

This chain's CDR3 is CASSQGLAAADTQYF. CDR3 nucleotide sequence: TGTGCCAGCAGCCAGGGACTAGCGGCAGCAGATACGCAGTATTTT. The chain is built from TRBV3-1 (or the pseudogene TRBV3-2) and TRBJ2-3; 11 positions agree with TRBD2. Losses at the gene ends were 3 bases for V and 4 bases for J; bases not matched to a gene: 3. Looked up from germline, CDR1 is LGHDT and CDR2 is YNNKEL (reference sequence). The CDR3 runs 15 residues.

The DNA for the CDR3 is TGTGCCAGCAGCTTAGGTCCGGGACAGAGCACCGGGGAGCTGTTTTTT. Its translation is CASSLGPGQSTGELFF. The chain has TRBV11-3 and TRBJ2-2; 7 nucleotides match TRBD1. Unmatched junction bases numbered 6, after V lost 1 base and J lost 4 bases. Per germline, CDR1 SGHNT and CDR2 YENEEA. CDR3 length: 16 residues.

The V call is TRBV24-1, the J call TRBJ2-3; D might be TRBD1 (6 bases). Trimming took 6 bases from V and 3 from J, leaving 18 bases between them. This CDR3 region has 16 residues. Germline V CDR1 and CDR2: KGHDR, SFDVKD. CDR3 region: CATSTRLNQGTDTQYF. CDR3 DNA: TGTGCCACCAGTACCCGGCTAAACCAGGGGACAGATACGCAGTATTTT.

This chain connects TRBV7-9 to TRBJ2-7; tentatively, D is TRBD1 (6 bases). The CDR3 runs to 16 residues. Germline assignment: CDR1 SEHNR and CDR2 FQNEAQ (reference sequence). The V end lost 4 bases, the J end lost 3 bases, and 19 bases lay between the germline ends. CDR3 amino acids: CASSSRKGQFRYEQYF. CDR3 DNA sequence: TGTGCCAGCAGCTCGAGAAAAGGACAGTTCCGCTACGAGCAGTACTTC.

The chain carries TRBV6-5 and TRBJ1-2; TRBD1 matches 7 bases. Germline assignment: CDR1 MNHEY and CDR2 SVGAGI. The CDR3 spans 14 residues. V was pared by 6 bases and J by 0 bases, with 4 bases of the junction left unmatched. The CDR3, as DNA: TGTGCCAGCAGGACAGGGTTAGCTAACTATGGCTACACCTTC. Translation gives CASRTGLANYGYTF.

The V gene is TRBV7-8, the J gene TRBJ1-3; tentative D call: TRBD1 (6 bases). The CDR3 covers 16 residues. Per germline, CDR1 SGHVS and CDR2 FQNEAQ. V gave up 6 bases and J gave up 1 base, with 16 bases separating them. The CDR3 spells CASSSIQGLSGNTIYF. CDR3 nucleotide sequence: TGTGCCAGCAGTTCCATACAGGGTTTATCTGGAAACACCATATATTTT. The whole variable domain, filled in from reference TRBV7-8 and TRBJ1-3, reads GAGVSQSPRYKVAKRGQDVALRCDPISGHVSLFWYQQALGQGPEFLTYFQNEAQLDKSGLPSDRFFAERPEGSVSTLKIQRTQQEDSAVYLCASSSIQGLSGNTIYFGEGSWLTVV.

The DNA for the CDR3 is TGCGCCAGCAGCCCAGGGGCTCGAGAGACCCAGTACTTC. It codes for CASSPGARETQYF. The chain joins TRBV5-1 to TRBJ2-5, with D possibly matching TRBD1 (6 bases). Germline V gives CDR1 SGHRS, CDR2 YFSETQ. V was trimmed by 4 bases and J by 4 bases, leaving 11 bases between them. CDR3 length: 13 residues. Combining the CDR3 with reference TRBV5-1 and TRBJ2-5 gives the whole variable domain KAGVTQTPRYLIKTRGQQVTLSCSPISGHRSVSWYQQTPGQGLQFLFEYFSETQRNKGNFPGRFSGRQFSNSRSEMNVSTLELGDSALYLCASSPGARETQYFGPGTRLLVL.

The genes are TRBV11-2 and TRBJ2-3; 9 bases are shared with TRBD2. In germline, CDR1 is SGHAT, CDR2 FQNNGV. V was pared by 6 bases and J by 2 bases, with 9 bases of the junction left unmatched. This CDR3 comprises 16 residues. CDR3 residues: CASRLRLAGNTDTQYF. For the CDR3, the DNA is TGTGCCAGCAGACTTCGGCTAGCGGGAAACACAGATACGCAGTATTTT.

This clone was picked up one time. The rearrangement uses TRBV11-2 and TRBJ2-7; 9 nucleotides match TRBD1. CDR3 length: 14 residues. Germline V CDR1 and CDR2: SGHAT, FQNNGV. The trim removed 5 bases at V and 2 bases at J, leaving 4 bases unmatched. For the CDR3, the DNA is TGTGCCAGCAGCACAGGGGGCCCCCCCTACGAGCAGTACTTC. Residues: CASSTGGPPYEQYF.

V usage is TRBV7-3 and J usage is TRBJ2-1, with TRBD2 matching 10 bases. The CDR3 runs 16 residues. CDR1 is SGHTA and CDR2 is FQGTGA in the germline V gene. Trimming at V came to 5 bases and at J to 1 base, leaving 5 bases not matched to a gene. CDR3 nucleotides: TGTGCCAGCAGCCTCAAAGCGGGAGGGTCCTACAATGAGCAGTTCTTC. Translation: CASSLKAGGSYNEQFF.